Below are 2 T cell receptor beta chains sequenced from a single sample in a study of T-cell memory formation after mild COVID-19. TCRdb re-called the 5' RACE reads with MiXCR, one entry per CDR3 protein. In the table there are roughly 240,000 distinct CDR3 sequences, around 15% of which are singletons. The specimen sequenced was PBMCs or a T cell subset sorted from them (not recorded which). The receptors derive from a man between 18 and 35 years old who had mild COVID-19 (a few samples of this study predate the infection). Cell type and time point are not known.

The gene calls are TRBV7-3 and TRBJ2-1; D may match TRBD1 or TRBD2 (5 bases each). There are 15 residues in the CDR3. With 5 bases removed from V and 1 base from J, the gap between germline ends came to 12 bases. Per the germline V gene, CDR1 is SGHTA and CDR2 is FQGTGA. In nucleotides, the CDR3 is TGTGCCAGCAGCACCGACTGGGGGTCCTACAATGAGCAGTTCTTC. Translation: CASSTDWGSYNEQFF. Full variable domain (outside the CDR3, taken from reference TRBV7-3 and TRBJ2-1): GAGVSQTPSNKVTEKGKYVELRCDPISGHTALYWYRQSLGQGPEFLIYFQGTGAADDSGLPNDRFFAVRPEGSVSTLKIQRTERGDSAVYLCASSTDWGSYNEQFFGPGTRLTVL.

The chain recombines TRBV15 with TRBJ2-5, with D perhaps TRBD1 or TRBD2 (5 bases each). This CDR3 has 14 amino acids. Germline loops: CDR1 LNHNV, CDR2 YYDKDF (reference sequence). With 2 bases removed from V and 1 base from J, the gap between germline ends came to 8 bases. The CDR3 DNA is TGTGCCACCAGCAGAATCGGGGCCCAAGAGACCCAGTACTTC. It codes for CATSRIGAQETQYF.